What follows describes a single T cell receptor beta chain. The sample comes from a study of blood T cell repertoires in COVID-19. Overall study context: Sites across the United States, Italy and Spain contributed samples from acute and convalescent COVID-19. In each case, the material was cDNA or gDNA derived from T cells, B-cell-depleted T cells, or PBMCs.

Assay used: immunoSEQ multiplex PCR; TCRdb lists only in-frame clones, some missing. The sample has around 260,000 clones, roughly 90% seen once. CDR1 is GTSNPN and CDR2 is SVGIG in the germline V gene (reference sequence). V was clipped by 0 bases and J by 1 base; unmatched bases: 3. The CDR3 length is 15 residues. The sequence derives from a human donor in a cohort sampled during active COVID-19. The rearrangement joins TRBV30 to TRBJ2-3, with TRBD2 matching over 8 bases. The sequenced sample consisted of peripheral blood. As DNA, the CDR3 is TGTGCCTGGAGTGTACTGCGGGGGGGCACAGATACGCAGTATTTT. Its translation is CAWSVLRGGTDTQYF.